This TCR beta chain was sequenced in a study of Graves' ophthalmopathy and Graves' hyperthyroidism. The study amplified TCR beta CDR3 regions using RNA transcripts. Investigators did first-round RT-PCR with HTBI primers, then second-round multiplex PCR. TCRdb itself ran the multiplex PCR reads through MiXCR, one entry per CDR3 protein. The sample gives 1 million to 1.3 million distinct CDR3 sequences, around a third of which show up once; over 8.5% is in the top ten. V was clipped by 4 bases and J by 0 bases; unmatched bases: 9. The CDR3 covers 18 residues. Germline CDR1 and CDR2: KGHSY and FQNENV. Each hyperthyroidism patient was newly diagnosed, with under 2 months' duration, and aged 18 to 65.

Sample: peripheral blood or thyroid tissue (not recorded which). The clonotype was recovered from an adult man with Graves' hyperthyroidism. V gene TRBV16 combines with J gene TRBJ1-6; 7 nucleotides align to TRBD1. In nucleotides, the CDR3 is TGTGCCAGCAGCCCACCGGGACAGTTGAGCTCCTATAATTCACCCCTCCACTTT. Translating gives CASSPPGQLSSYNSPLHF.